This TCR beta chain was identified during a study of response to subunit inactivated influenza vaccine (dated by TCRdb to the late 2010s). About the study as a whole: Deep quantitative T cell receptor repertoire profiling was used in the study to track responses to a trivalent subunit inactivated influenza vaccine. Beyond this particular receptor, the publication reports: It was suggested by the authors that each seasonal influenza vaccination may recruit only a limited number of new T cells.

Taken with the paper, the label for time point translates to: approximately 40 days after influenza vaccine administration. This clonotype has ten or more counts. The clone's antigen remains unknown. There are no base qualities to consult, and no much larger clone falls within one base. The CDR3 starts with the cysteine, ends with the phenylalanine, and has 13 residues. The CDR3 DNA has 39 bases and is translated from base 1. The germline V gene sets CDR1 to SGHRS and CDR2 to YFSETQ. V gives up 0 bases and J gives up 7 bases, and the segment between their germline ends measures 8 bases. Library creation used RT-PCR. TCRdb names Illumina HiSeq 2500 as the instrument used. TCRdb itself trimmed the public reads at Q25 with fastp, ran MiXCR and retained productive beta chains. All rows with the same CDR3 protein become a single entry with the most common DNA and genes. This sample is represented by 430,000 or so distinct CDR3 sequences; 11% of them were singletons. The ten largest clones capture approximately 12% of the sample.

The sample in question was PBMCs from blood, obtained 40 to 50 days after vaccination. The rearrangement joined TRBV5-1 to TRBJ2-1, with the D gene uncertain. The TCR originated in a man over 45 who received an inactivated influenza vaccine. Donor details come from another sample of the same person, matched by shared clones. In nucleotide form, the sequence is TGCGCCAGCAGCTTGGAGGCGCGAAATGAGCAGTTCTTC. Translated, this gives CASSLEARNEQFF.